The clone carrying this T cell receptor (beta chain) was counted between two and nine times. The antigen is unknown. Per germline, CDR1 SGHTA and CDR2 FQGTGA. V was pared by 1 base and J by 7 bases, with 12 bases of the junction left unmatched. This CDR3 is 17 amino acids long. This specimen comes from a study of beta chain features in type 1 diabetes. The wider study: Sorted cells numbering 107,917,701 were examined across all samples.

cDNA synthesis used the whole RNA isolate, giving expressed TCRB sequences. For naive, central memory and regulatory T cell samples, reads averaged about 3.5 million. The method was immunoSEQ multiplex PCR; TCRdb's version includes in-frame clones alone and lacks a portion of them. The sample records roughly 300,000 clones, roughly 8% being singletons. Overall study findings and caveats: Shortening that was moderate but significant affected the TCRB CDR3s of Type 1 diabetes patients in all four CD4+ subsets. Diminished insertions and augmented deletions at VDJ junctions characterized type 1 diabetes patients.

This TCR was recovered from a woman in her late teens or twenties in good health. The genes are TRBV7-3 and TRBJ2-1; 8 bases agree with TRBD2. The sequencing sample was made of central memory CD4+ T cells from blood. This chain's CDR3 is CASSLIPTSGKGNEQFF. The CDR3 DNA reads as TGTGCCAGCAGCTTAATCCCCACTAGCGGTAAAGGGAATGAGCAGTTCTTC.